Each of the 19 T cell receptor beta chains below was sequenced from the same sample in a study of response to subunit inactivated influenza vaccine. TCRdb called the RT-PCR reads again in MiXCR, with one record for every CDR3 protein. Counted here are around 490,000 distinct CDR3 sequences, roughly 8.2% occurring once; the ten biggest clones make up roughly 13%. The sample was PBMCs from blood, taken about 24 months after vaccination. All receptors come from a man between 50 and 69 years old who received an inactivated influenza vaccine.

This clonotype was seen more than once but under ten times. The gene calls are TRBV28 and TRBJ2-7; 7 nucleotides align to TRBD1. Germline V gene lookup returns CDR1 MDHEN and CDR2 SYDVKM. Germline trimming cut 7 bases from V and 0 bases from J; bases unmatched to any gene: 6. The CDR3 length is 14 residues. The CDR3 sequence: CASNTDRDSYEQYF. The CDR3 DNA follows: TGTGCCAGCAACACAGACAGGGACTCCTACGAGCAGTACTTC. Together with reference TRBV28 and TRBJ2-7, the CDR3 gives the full variable domain: DVKVTQSSRYLVKRTGEKVFLECVQDMDHENMFWYRQDPGLGLRLIYFSYDVKMKEKGDIPEGYSVSREKKERFSLILESASTNQTSMYLCASNTDRDSYEQYFGPGTRLTVT.

The chain couples TRBV4-1 to TRBJ1-6; D uncertain. Looked up from germline, CDR1 is MGHRA and CDR2 is YSYEKL. The length of the CDR3 is 13 residues. The V gene lost 3 bases and the J gene lost 9 bases, with 9 bases spanning the gap. For the CDR3, the DNA is TGCGCCAGCAGCCACGGTTTAGGTTCACCCCTCCACTTT. It is translated as CASSHGLGSPLHF.

This clonotype occurred many times. The rearrangement uses TRBV7-9 and TRBJ1-1; no firm D call. With 0 bases removed from V and 1 base from J, the gap between germline ends came to 9 bases. The CDR3 length is 15 residues. Germline loops: CDR1 SEHNR, CDR2 FQNEAQ (reference sequence). Here the CDR3 reads CASSLARAANTEAFF. The CDR3 DNA reads as TGTGCCAGCAGCTTAGCGAGGGCAGCGAACACTGAAGCTTTCTTT.

This chain connects TRBV12-3 or TRBV12-4 to TRBJ1-1; maybe TRBD1 (5 bases). Trimming shortened V by 5 bases and J by 5 bases, and 21 bases separated the two germline ends. The CDR3 totals 16 residues. CDR3 DNA: TGTGCCAGCAGTCTACCCTCGACAGCGGGCATAACTGAAGCTTTCTTT. Protein product: CASSLPSTAGITEAFF.

V gene TRBV3-1 combines with J gene TRBJ2-7, with D maybe TRBD2 (6 bases). V was clipped by 2 bases and J by 3 bases, with 8 bases between them. Germline CDR1 reads LGHDT; CDR2 reads YNNKEL (reference sequence). The CDR3 contains 13 residues. Here the CDR3 DNA reads TGTGCCAGCAGCCAACTAGCGAACTACGAGCAGTACTTC. Residues: CASSQLANYEQYF.

J is TRBJ1-5 and V is TRBV7-2; no firm D call. The CDR3 totals 16 residues. The V end lost 1 base, the J end lost 0 bases, and 10 bases lay between the germline ends. Germline loops: CDR1 SGHTA, CDR2 FQGNSA. The CDR3 nucleotides read TGTGCCAGCAGCTTAGGGTCGCGGTATAGCAATCAGCCCCAGCATTTT. Translation gives CASSLGSRYSNQPQHF.

This clonotype has just a few counts. The chain has TRBV20-1 and TRBJ2-4; weak D call: TRBD2 (6 bases). Germline-derived CDR1 and CDR2 are DFQATT and SNEGSKA (reference sequence). The V gene lost 6 bases and the J gene lost 7 bases, with 19 bases spanning the gap. CDR3 length: 14 amino acids. CDR3 sequence (DNA): TGCAGTGCCTCCGGGACTCTCATCGGGAACATTCAGTACTTC. Amino acid sequence: CSASGTLIGNIQYF.

The chain is built from TRBV6-6 and TRBJ2-3; tentatively, D is TRBD1 (6 bases). Germline V gives CDR1 MNHNY, CDR2 SVGAGI (reference sequence). The CDR3 is 13 amino acids. V gave up 10 bases and J gave up 2 bases, with 13 bases separating them. The CDR3 region has the DNA TGTGCCACCCGGACAGACTACACAGATACGCAGTATTTT. Encoded protein: CATRTDYTDTQYF.

The sample holds a few counts of this clonotype. The V and J genes are TRBV7-8 and TRBJ2-1; D call uncertain. Germline CDR1 reads SGHVS; CDR2 reads FQNEAQ. The CDR3 is 13 amino acids. V was trimmed by 1 base and J by 8 bases, leaving 9 bases between them. The CDR3 nucleotides are TGTGCCAGCAGCTTAGGGGCTTGGGATGAGCAGTTCTTC. Its protein product is CASSLGAWDEQFF.

The chain couples TRBV20-1 to TRBJ2-5, with TRBD2 matching over 15 bases. The CDR3 is 15 residues long. V shed 6 bases and J 5 bases; nucleotides not matched to a gene: 7. CDR1 is DFQATT, CDR2 SNEGSKA, per germline (reference sequence). The chain's CDR3 is CSAAGLAGGGETQYF. The DNA for the CDR3 is TGCAGTGCAGCGGGACTAGCGGGAGGAGGGGAGACCCAGTACTTC.

The rearrangement links TRBV20-1 to TRBJ1-1; D unclear. Trimming left V 2 bases short and J 6 bases short, with 7 bases between. Germline lookup yields CDR1 DFQATT and CDR2 SNEGSKA (reference sequence). The CDR3 extends over 11 amino acids. In nucleotides, the CDR3 is TGCAGTGCTAGACCGACTCCTGAAGCTTTCTTT. It yields the protein CSARPTPEAFF.

V usage is TRBV19 and J usage is TRBJ2-1; 8 bases match TRBD2. The trim removed 6 bases at V and 0 bases at J, leaving 19 bases unmatched. CDR1 LNHDA and CDR2 SQIVND come from the germline V gene (reference sequence). The CDR3 has 20 amino acids. This CDR3 reads CASSPDPVGVAGTSYNEQFF. CDR3 DNA: TGTGCCAGTAGCCCTGACCCCGTGGGAGTAGCGGGGACCTCCTACAATGAGCAGTTCTTC.

Many counts were recorded for this clonotype. The chain uses TRBV7-2 and TRBJ2-7; 7 bases agree with TRBD1. The CDR3 covers 14 residues. With 3 bases clipped from V and 0 bases from J, the junction kept 2 bases outside the gene matches. Germline CDR1 SGHTA, CDR2 FQGNSA. CDR3 region: CASSFRTGSYEQYF. The CDR3 coding sequence is TGTGCCAGCAGCTTTAGGACAGGCTCCTACGAGCAGTACTTC. Complete variable domain (other parts from reference TRBV7-2 and TRBJ2-7): GAGVSQSPSNKVTEKGKDVELRCDPISGHTALYWYRQSLGQGLEFLIYFQGNSAPDKSGLPSDRFSAERTGGSVSTLTIQRTQQEDSAVYLCASSFRTGSYEQYFGPGTRLTVT.

This clonotype was seen at least ten times. The chain uses TRBV20-1 and TRBJ2-1; D assignment may be TRBD1 or TRBD2 (5 bases each). The CDR3 totals 13 residues. From germline, CDR1 is DFQATT and CDR2 SNEGSKA (reference sequence). The V end was cut by 4 bases, the J end by 7 bases, with 14 bases between. In DNA, the CDR3 is TGCAGTGCTAACCGGGGCTCGGGGAATGAGCAGTTCTTC. Translated, it gives CSANRGSGNEQFF.

This clonotype was observed a few times. The V and J genes are TRBV7-2 and TRBJ2-7, with D possibly matching TRBD1 (5 bases). There are 13 residues in the CDR3. CDR1 SGHTA and CDR2 FQGNSA come from the germline V gene. V dropped 5 bases and J dropped 3 bases, with 11 bases sitting between them. The CDR3 loop reads CASSANRNYEQYF. CDR3 nucleotide sequence: TGTGCCAGCAGCGCAAACAGGAACTACGAGCAGTACTTC. Full variable domain (rest looked up from reference TRBV7-2 and TRBJ2-7): GAGVSQSPSNKVTEKGKDVELRCDPISGHTALYWYRQSLGQGLEFLIYFQGNSAPDKSGLPSDRFSAERTGGSVSTLTIQRTQQEDSAVYLCASSANRNYEQYFGPGTRLTVT.

The chain has TRBV6-1 and TRBJ2-1, with D unclear. Trimming stripped 6 bases from V and 8 bases from J, with 14 bases between. CDR1 MNHNS and CDR2 SASEGT come from the germline V gene. The CDR3 consists of 13 residues. CDR3 DNA sequence: TGTGCCAGCAGGCGCCCGGTTGGCTATGAGCAGTTCTTC. Encoded protein: CASRRPVGYEQFF.

This rearrangement joins TRBV7-9 to TRBJ2-7, with TRBD1 matching over 9 bases. Germline CDR1 is SEHNR and CDR2 is FQNEAQ (reference sequence). Germline trimming cut 5 bases from V and 5 bases from J; bases unmatched to any gene: 7. The CDR3 totals 14 residues. The CDR3 DNA sequence: TGTGCCAGCAGCCCGGGACAGGGCTTGCACGAGCAGTACTTC. This encodes CASSPGQGLHEQYF. The full variable domain, in which reference TRBV7-9 and TRBJ2-7 provide the parts outside the CDR3, is DTGVSQNPRHKITKRGQNVTFRCDPISEHNRLYWYRQTLGQGPEFLTYFQNEAQLEKSRLLSDRFSAERPKGSFSTLEIQRTEQGDSAMYLCASSPGQGLHEQYFGPGTRLTVT.

This chain uses TRBV18 with TRBJ2-7; no definite D call. The germline V gene encodes CDR1 KGHSH and CDR2 LQKENI. V was trimmed by 1 base and J by 5 bases, leaving 18 bases between them. The CDR3 is 16 amino acids. The CDR3 DNA is TGTGCCAGCTCACCACAGCGCGGCAGGTACTCTGACGAGCAGTACTTC. Its translation: CASSPQRGRYSDEQYF.

There are a few counts of this clonotype. The chain links TRBV9 to TRBJ2-6; D possibly corresponds to TRBD1 (5 bases). V lost 1 base to trimming and J lost 4 bases, with 21 bases between them. Germline V gives CDR1 SGDLS, CDR2 YYNGEE. The CDR3 has 19 residues. CDR3 loop: CASSVNPVIQGTGANVLTF. For the CDR3, the DNA is TGTGCCAGCAGCGTAAACCCGGTGATTCAGGGTACCGGGGCCAACGTCCTGACTTTC. The full variable domain, with the rest looked up from reference TRBV9 and TRBJ2-6, is DSGVTQTPKHLITATGQRVTLRCSPRSGDLSVYWYQQSLDQGLQFLIQYYNGEERAKGNILERFSAQQFPDLHSELNLSSLELGDSALYFCASSVNPVIQGTGANVLTFGAGSRLTVL.